The entry that follows covers one T cell receptor beta chain sequence. There is no known antigen for this receptor. No clone much larger than this one lies a single base away; base qualities are absent. Different DNA sequences within this sample yield the same CDR3. The sample is drawn from a study of shared clonotypes between healthy human individuals (dated by TCRdb to 2018 to 2021). Regarding the study in general: The cohort included three men and a couple of women between 18 and 49 years of age. For each donor, CD4 naive and CD4 memory were each run on three plates, CD8 naive on two plates, and CD8 memory on one plate. Blood TCR repertoires of five healthy adults were deeply sequenced to estimate repertoire size and the extent of clonotype sharing between individuals. To increase sequencing depth and limit assay-specific biases, TCR repertoire library preparation and sequencing were carried out by different laboratories using diverse techniques. Between about 0.85 and 9.5 billion PBMCs per donor were obtained by leukapheresis. What the authors observed across the whole study: Sampling was limited to blood, and TCR repertoires in tissue likely differ from TCR repertoires in blood. The small number of donors limited the genetic and exposure-history diversity represented. When several donors were compared, the shared fraction of clonotypes was about 5% for naive CD4, around 3.6% for naive CD8, roughly 2.3% for memory CD4, and 0.4% for memory CD8. Naive subsets generally had larger estimated clonotype richness than memory subsets. Even with the large sequencing depth, rarefaction of the sorted-subset datasets indicated that sequencing was incomplete. Higher generation probabilities were observed for clonotypes shared by all four sorted-subset donors than for non-shared clonotypes. Pairwise subsampling indicated that sequencing depth was expected to affect the degree of clonotype sharing among donors.

Using the deep immunoSEQ assay, TCR CDR3 regions were amplified from genomic DNA by multiplex PCR. For each cell subset, the extracted genomic DNA was distributed evenly across all wells of several immunoSEQ 96-well plates, and each plate served as one replicate. Each replicate PCR for sorted subsets received roughly 0.2 ug genomic DNA, equal to 30,000 or so T cell genomes. Purified libraries were quantified with a Qubit 3.0 fluorometer, sized on a Bioanalyzer 2100, and re-quantified with the KAPA Library Quantification kit. Every immunoSEQ 96-well plate was sequenced on a dedicated single-read 150-cycle Illumina NextSeq 550 flow cell. Per the authors' processing: Because only junctional sequences without quality scores were contained in the immunoSEQ output, filtering matching that applied to full-length reads could not be performed. Sequences were annotated with PyIR, a Python wrapper for IgBLAST v1.9, using IMGT germline references to assign V/J genes and CDR3. Any read was removed if the V/J assignment was weak (E-value above 1e-6), the CDR3 was missing, or the read contained stop codons, out-of-frame junctions, or ambiguous translated residues. A V3J clonotype was defined by an identical inferred V gene, J gene, and CDR3 amino acid sequence. Percentage overlap between repertoires was computed as shared unique clonotypes divided by the size of the smaller repertoire. Richness of each repertoire was evaluated using RTK rarefaction, the Chao1 estimator, and Recon v2.1 estimates of unobserved clonotypes. For all TCRbeta clonotypes obtained by the gDNA method from a few donors, generation probabilities were computed with OLGA. Held by TCRdb, this immuneACCESS table contains in-frame sequences only and omits some clones. Under half of the omission traces to an unresolved V gene where checked; the cause of the rest is unknown. D and trimming come from the DNA, and the V and J calls and clone size come from that table. The sample table records 2 million to 2.5 million clones; approximately 96% of these occur just once. Of the sample, roughly 0.13% falls within the top ten clones.

The donors were healthy, HIV-negative adults who had no recently reported acute infections or vaccinations. Only Caucasian adults living in Nashville, Tennessee, USA were represented among the donors. CD4+ T cells were enriched through magnetic negative selection, after which naive cells were positively selected on CD45RA and the remaining negative fraction served as the memory subset. Blood was obtained by leukapheresis, after which PBMCs were separated by Ficoll-Histopaque density gradient centrifugation and cryopreserved in liquid nitrogen vapor phase. Purity and quantity of every magnetically sorted T cell population were checked by analytical flow cytometry. Each sorted fraction had its genomic DNA isolated and then quantified by UV absorbance on a Nanodrop 2000c. Sequences were obtained from naive CD4+ T cells sorted from blood. This specimen's cell subset or site label, interpreted: CD45RA+ positively selected. This TCR was sampled from a man aged 18 to 35 in good health.

The CDR3 in this case is CASSLGQTYGYTF. Here is the DNA: TGCGCCAGCAGCCTCGGACAGACTTATGGCTACACCTTC. Recombination linked TRBV5-1 to TRBJ1-2; TRBD1 is possibly the D segment (6 matching bases). Deletion took 4 bases off V and 5 bases off J, with a span of 12 bases between the germline ends. The germline V gene specifies SGHRS as CDR1 and YFSETQ as CDR2. Taken from cysteine to phenylalanine, the CDR3 has 13 residues. CDR3 DNA only is kept here, 39 bases in frame from base 1.